The 11 T cell receptor beta chains in this list originate from one sample, sequenced in a study of OX40 agonist ivuxolimab in advanced cancers. The protocol was immunoSEQ multiplex PCR, while the TCRdb copy is restricted to in-frame clones and leaves out a portion. The table has about 28,000 clones, less than 85% seen once. This sample comprised CD4+ or CD8+ T cells sorted from blood, obtained in a trial of the OX40 agonist ivuxolimab. These receptors all come from an adult with an advanced solid tumor such as melanoma, head and neck, liver or kidney cancer.

The rearrangement uses TRBV28 and TRBJ1-3; no clear D gene. With 2 bases removed from V and 1 base from J, the gap between germline ends came to 9 bases. Looked up from germline, CDR1 is MDHEN and CDR2 is SYDVKM. The CDR3 runs to 15 residues. This chain's CDR3 is CASSLVGFSGNTIYF. The CDR3 nucleotides are TGTGCCAGCAGTTTAGTTGGTTTTTCTGGAAACACCATATATTTT. The variable domain in full, completed from reference TRBV28 and TRBJ1-3, reads DVKVTQSSRYLVKRTGEKVFLECVQDMDHENMFWYRQDPGLGLRLIYFSYDVKMKEKGDIPEGYSVSREKKERFSLILESASTNQTSMYLCASSLVGFSGNTIYFGEGSWLTVV.

This chain links TRBV5-5 with TRBJ1-1; maybe TRBD1 (5 bases). Between the trimmed V and J ends, which lost 3 bases and 6 bases, there was a span of 9 bases. CDR1 SGHKS and CDR2 YYEKEE come from the germline V gene (reference sequence). CDR3 length: 12 residues. Written as DNA, the CDR3 is TGTGCCAGCAGCTCGAGAGGGGCTGAAGCTTTCTTT. This gives the protein CASSSRGAEAFF. The whole variable domain, filled in from reference TRBV5-5 and TRBJ1-1, reads DAGVTQSPTHLIKTRGQQVTLRCSPISGHKSVSWYQQVLGQGPQFIFQYYEKEERGRGNFPDRFSARQFPNYSSELNVNALLLGDSALYLCASSSRGAEAFFGQGTRLTVV.

This rearrangement joins TRBV6-5 to TRBJ2-2; possibly TRBD1 or TRBD2 for D (5 bases each). Trimming left V 6 bases short and J 3 bases short, with 14 bases between. The length of the CDR3 is 15 residues. Per the germline V gene, CDR1 is MNHEY and CDR2 is SVGAGI. The CDR3 sequence: CASRPSGRDTGELFF. CDR3 coding DNA: TGTGCCAGCAGGCCTTCGGGGCGGGACACCGGGGAGCTGTTTTTT.

The J gene is TRBJ1-1, the V gene TRBV5-4; unclear D gene. V lost 0 bases to trimming and J lost 1 base, with 4 bases between them. Germline CDR1 reads SGHNT; CDR2 reads YYREEE (reference sequence). CDR3 length equals 13 residues. In DNA form, the CDR3 reads TGTGCCAGCAGCTTGGCAGCGAACACTGAAGCTTTCTTT. Its protein is CASSLAANTEAFF. The whole variable domain, remainder taken from reference TRBV5-4 and TRBJ1-1, is ETGVTQSPTHLIKTRGQQVTLRCSSQSGHNTVSWYQQALGQGPQFIFQYYREEENGRGNFPPRFSGLQFPNYSSELNVNALELDDSALYLCASSLAANTEAFFGQGTRLTVV.

The V gene is TRBV4-3, the J gene TRBJ2-3, with D possibly being TRBD2 (5 bases). The CDR3 has 17 residues. Germline lookup yields CDR1 LGHNA and CDR2 YSLEER. Trimming took off 0 bases at V and 1 base at J, with 14 bases between the two ends. This chain's CDR3 is CASSQDMGTGGTDTQYF. The CDR3 region has the DNA TGCGCCAGCAGCCAAGATATGGGCACCGGGGGCACAGATACGCAGTATTTT.

This chain links TRBV7-2 with TRBJ2-1, with unresolved D. Germline CDR1 and CDR2: SGHTA and FQGNSA. CDR3 length: 11 amino acids. The germline V and J ends were trimmed by 5 bases and 10 bases, with 9 bases remaining between them. CDR3 region: CASSPWIEQFF. CDR3 DNA sequence: TGTGCCAGCAGCCCCTGGATCGAGCAGTTCTTC.

The chain joins TRBV5-1 to TRBJ2-7; 10 bases map to TRBD2. The CDR3 runs 15 residues. The junction had 5 bases not matched to a gene; V was cut back by 0 bases and J by 5 bases. In germline, CDR1 is SGHRS, CDR2 YFSETQ. CDR3 sequence: CASSLVASGGNEQYF. The DNA for the CDR3 is TGCGCCAGCAGCTTGGTGGCTAGCGGGGGAAACGAGCAGTACTTC. Based on the CDR3 plus reference TRBV5-1 and TRBJ2-7, the full variable domain is KAGVTQTPRYLIKTRGQQVTLSCSPISGHRSVSWYQQTPGQGLQFLFEYFSETQRNKGNFPGRFSGRQFSNSRSEMNVSTLELGDSALYLCASSLVASGGNEQYFGPGTRLTVT.

The J gene is TRBJ2-3, the V gene TRBV7-2; the D is unclear. The CDR3 runs 15 residues. The V gene's germline CDR1 is SGHTA and CDR2 FQGNSA. Trimming shortened V by 0 bases and J by 2 bases, and 9 bases separated the two germline ends. The CDR3 nucleotides read TGTGCCAGCAGCTTAGCAGGGTTTTACACAGATACGCAGTATTTT. This gives the protein CASSLAGFYTDTQYF.

The V call is TRBV28, the J call TRBJ1-2; 10 bases fit TRBD1. The CDR3 is 15 residues long. Losses at the gene ends were 3 bases for V and 4 bases for J; bases not matched to a gene: 5. Germline CDR1 and CDR2: MDHEN and SYDVKM. This chain's CDR3 is CASSFRRTGGYGYTF. The CDR3 bases are TGTGCCAGCAGTTTTCGGCGGACAGGGGGCTATGGCTACACCTTC.

Remarks on this clone: At one boundary the junction diverges from the germline segment, which might be a read error. The chain links TRBV6-6 to TRBJ1-2; 7 nucleotides agree with TRBD1. The CDR3 sequence is 13 residues long. Germline assignment: CDR1 MNHNY and CDR2 SVGAGI (reference sequence). The CDR3: CAISTGVLYGYTF. The CDR3 DNA sequence: TGTGCCATCAGTACAGGGGTCCTCTATGGCTACACCTTC.

This clone was recorded only once. This chain links TRBV7-6 with TRBJ2-1, with D unclear. Germline CDR1 is SGHVS and CDR2 is FNYEAQ. Trimming left V 1 base short and J 3 bases short, with 7 bases between. This CDR3 has 14 amino acids. The CDR3 DNA sequence: TGTGCCAGCAGCTTAGAACCGGACTACAATGAGCAGTTCTTC. Amino acid sequence: CASSLEPDYNEQFF. The full variable domain, completed using reference TRBV7-6 and TRBJ2-1, is GAGVSQSPRYKVTKRGQDVALRCDPISGHVSLYWYRQALGQGPEFLTYFNYEAQQDKSGLPNDRFSAERPEGSISTLTIQRTEQRDSAMYRCASSLEPDYNEQFFGPGTRLTVL.